This is a list of T cell receptor beta chains from one sample in a study of T-cell reconstitution after alpha-beta-depleted transplantation in children. TCRdb reanalysed the PCR reads using MiXCR and keeps one entry per CDR3 protein. This sample carries some 590,000 distinct CDR3 sequences, roughly a tenth of them seen once, and the ten largest clones take about 4%. The starting material was PBMCs from the stem cell graft donor, obtained from the stem cell graft. These receptors were obtained from a human donor who donated a stem cell graft to a child with acute myeloid leukemia. CDR3s include the opening cysteine and the closing phenylalanine or tryptophan. The order of the fields is V gene, J gene, D gene, clone size, CDR3 DNA, CDR3 protein. A D gene is named only where the DNA matches it firmly. The listing skips clone size in some rows; elsewhere it reads once, few, many or a size class.

TRBV28	TRBJ1-5	NA	NA	TGTGCCAGCAGTTCGAGGGCCGTATCCAATCAGCCCCAGCATTTT	CASSSRAVSNQPQHF
TRBV7-8	TRBJ2-7	NA	NA	TGTGCCAGCAGCTTAGACACCGCGGGAAGTTACGAGCAGTACTTC	CASSLDTAGSYEQYF
TRBV25-1	TRBJ2-1	NA	many	TGTGCCAGCAGTGAATTCAATGAGCAGTTCTTC	CASSEFNEQFF
TRBV5-1	TRBJ2-3	NA	few	TGCGCCAGCAGCTTCACTCTTTCAACCGCTAGCACAGATACGCAGTATTTT	CASSFTLSTASTDTQYF
TRBV5-4	TRBJ2-7	NA	few	TGTGCCAGCCGGGACTCCACGTCCTACGAGCAGTACTTC	CASRDSTSYEQYF
TRBV6-2/TRBV6-3	TRBJ2-7	TRBD1	NA	TGTGCCAGCACCGAAGGACAGGGAGTCACCTACGAGCAGTACTTC	CASTEGQGVTYEQYF
TRBV7-2	TRBJ2-1	TRBD2	NA	TGTGCCAGCAACCCTAGCGGGGCTTACAATGAGCAGTTCTTC	CASNPSGAYNEQFF
TRBV4-3	TRBJ2-1	NA	many	TGCGCCAGCAGCCAAGAGGTCTTCGCCCACAATGAGCAGTTCTTC	CASSQEVFAHNEQFF
TRBV7-2	TRBJ1-5	NA	many	TGTGCCAGCAGCTCGAGGGCTGATCAGCCCCAGCATTTT	CASSSRADQPQHF
TRBV12-3/TRBV12-4	TRBJ2-1	NA	NA	TGTGCCAGTATCCTAGGCGGCGCAGTAGGGAATGAGCAGTTCTTC	CASILGGAVGNEQFF
TRBV18	TRBJ2-1	TRBD2	NA	TGTGCCAGCTCACCATTGGCTAGCGGGAGCTTGTACAATGAGCAGTTCTTC	CASSPLASGSLYNEQFF
TRBV5-5	TRBJ2-7	NA	many	TGTGCCAGCAGCTTGGATGCTCCGGAGTGGCCCTACGAGCAGTACTTC	CASSLDAPEWPYEQYF
TRBV12-3/TRBV12-4	TRBJ2-3	NA	many	TGTGCCAGCAGTTCCCGATATACGCAGTATTTT	CASSSRYTQYF
TRBV20-1	TRBJ2-1	TRBD2	few	TGCAGTGCTATCCTAGCGGGCACAAGCTCCTACAATGAGCAGTTCTTC	CSAILAGTSSYNEQFF
TRBV5-1	TRBJ2-3	TRBD2	few	TGCGCCAGCAGCTTGGTGGCGGGAGGGGTCACAGATACGCAGTATTTT	CASSLVAGGVTDTQYF
TRBV20-1	TRBJ2-2	NA	many	TGCAGTGCTACCGACGGAACTATGAACACCGGGGAGCTGTTTTTT	CSATDGTMNTGELFF
TRBV12-3/TRBV12-4	TRBJ2-3	TRBD2	few	TGTGCCAGCAGACCCCCCCGACTAGCGGGGAGCACAGATACGCAGTATTTT	CASRPPRLAGSTDTQYF
TRBV29-1	TRBJ2-1	NA	few	TGCAGCGTGGGAAAGGGGGAAGGGTACAATGAGCAGTTCTTC	CSVGKGEGYNEQFF
TRBV7-9	TRBJ1-1	TRBD1	few	TGTGCCAGCAGAGAGACAGGGACACACCCACAGGACACTGAAGCTTTCTTT	CASRETGTHPQDTEAFF
TRBV27	TRBJ2-1	NA	NA	TGTGCCAGCAGTTTAAAGGGCCCCGACTACGAGCAGTTCTTC	CASSLKGPDYEQFF
TRBV20-1	TRBJ2-4	NA	NA	TGCAGTGCTTCATACCCACGGGAGGCCAAAAACATTCAGTACTTC	CSASYPREAKNIQYF
TRBV7-2	TRBJ1-2	NA	few	TGTGCCAGCAGCTTGGCAACCGGAACTTTTAACTATGGCTACACCTTC	CASSLATGTFNYGYTF
TRBV12-3/TRBV12-4	TRBJ2-1	TRBD2	NA	TGTGCCAGCAGCCTCGGGACTAGCGGACATTCCTACAATGAGCAGTTCTTC	CASSLGTSGHSYNEQFF
TRBV2	TRBJ2-1	TRBD2	few	TGTGCCAGTCATAAGCGGGGAACTAGGGTCGGGTTGTACAATGAGCAGTTCTTC	CASHKRGTRVGLYNEQFF
TRBV20-1	TRBJ2-7	NA	few	TGCAGTGGGCGGACATTCACCTCCTACGAGCAGTACTTC	CSGRTFTSYEQYF
TRBV15	TRBJ2-7	NA	NA	TGTGCCACCAGCAGAGATAAGGGTATCCCCTACGAGCAGTACTTC	CATSRDKGIPYEQYF
TRBV7-9	TRBJ2-7	NA	NA	TGTGCCAGCAGCTTAGAGGCGGGGGAGCAGTACTTC	CASSLEAGEQYF
TRBV28	TRBJ2-7	TRBD2	few	TGTGCCAGTAGAACTAGCGCGAACTCCTACGAGCAGTACTTC	CASRTSANSYEQYF
TRBV4-3	TRBJ1-1	TRBD1	many	TGCGCCAGCAGCCCTACCGGGACAGGGGGCGAGAACACTGAAGCTTTCTTT	CASSPTGTGGENTEAFF
TRBV7-2	TRBJ2-3	NA	few	TGTGCCAGCAGCTTCCCCTCCCTAGGTATCGATACGCAGTATTTT	CASSFPSLGIDTQYF
TRBV7-2	TRBJ2-7	NA	NA	TGTGCCAGCAGCCGGACTGGCCCTACAATCTACGAGCAGTACTTC	CASSRTGPTIYEQYF
TRBV28	TRBJ1-1	NA	many	TGTGCCAGCACCAGGGACGGCCCGCCTGTAGCTTTCTTT	CASTRDGPPVAFF
TRBV29-1	TRBJ1-4	NA	NA	TGCAGCGTCGCGGGAGCAACTAATGAAAAACTGTTTTTT	CSVAGATNEKLFF
TRBV29-1	TRBJ2-1	NA	few	TGCAGCGTTTCCTCCTACAATGAGCAGTTCTTC	CSVSSYNEQFF
TRBV7-2	TRBJ2-3	TRBD2	NA	TGTGCCAGCAGCAAAGTGGCGGGAGCCACAGATACGCAGTATTTT	CASSKVAGATDTQYF
TRBV5-1	TRBJ2-3	TRBD1	NA	TGCGCCAGCAGCTTGGATTCACGGGACAGGGGGCGTCAGACAGGTACGCAGTATTTT	CASSLDSRDRGRQTGTQYF
TRBV30	TRBJ2-5	NA	few	TGTGCCTGGAGTCTAGGCCCCGTCGGGACCCAGTACTTC	CAWSLGPVGTQYF
TRBV7-2	TRBJ2-3	TRBD2	NA	TGTGCCAGCAGCTTCCCAAGACTAGCGGGAGTAGGAGATACGCAGTATTTT	CASSFPRLAGVGDTQYF
TRBV2	TRBJ2-1	TRBD1	many	TGTGCCAGCAGCAAGGACAGGGCCAATGCAAATGAGCAGTTCTTC	CASSKDRANANEQFF
TRBV12-3/TRBV12-4	TRBJ1-5	TRBD1	few	TGTGCCAGCAGTCGCACTCTGGGACAGGGTAATCAGCCCCAGCATTTT	CASSRTLGQGNQPQHF
TRBV6-2/TRBV6-3	TRBJ2-3	NA	few	TGTGCCAGCACCGGGAGCCTAGATACGCAGTATTTT	CASTGSLDTQYF
TRBV27	TRBJ1-1	TRBD1	few	TGTGCCAGCAGTTTCAACAGGGACAGGACTGAAGCTTTCTTT	CASSFNRDRTEAFF